The subject of this entry is one TCR beta chain. With a V-primer adapter and a constant-region primer, TCRs were amplified for 20 PCR cycles. Isolated mRNA underwent amplification via in vitro transcription. Via MiXCR, TCRdb re-called the reads, giving one row per CDR3 protein. The sample has around 57,000 distinct CDR3 sequences, roughly 33% seen once. The V gene's germline CDR1 is LGHNA and CDR2 YSLEER. The CDR3 sequence is 16 residues long. V shed 4 bases and J 5 bases; nucleotides not matched to a gene: 11. This record belongs to a study of low-dose radiotherapy and immunotherapy resistance in tumors. Study background: The schedule for Cohort 2 used 1 Gy per fraction every two weeks, which added up to 13 Gy over 26 weeks.

Time point here: after trial treatment. Treatment given: LDRT plus nivolumab, ipilimumab, low-dose cyclophosphamide and aspirin (RACIN trial). This sequence originates from a male donor with rectosigmoid adenocarcinoma. The sequencing used PBMCs, collected after low-dose radiotherapy plus immunotherapy. The rearrangement joins TRBV4-3 to TRBJ2-7; 10 nucleotides align to TRBD2. The CDR3 loop is CASSLIRTSGVHEQYF. CDR3 bases: TGCGCCAGCAGCCTGATTAGGACTAGCGGAGTCCACGAGCAGTACTTC.